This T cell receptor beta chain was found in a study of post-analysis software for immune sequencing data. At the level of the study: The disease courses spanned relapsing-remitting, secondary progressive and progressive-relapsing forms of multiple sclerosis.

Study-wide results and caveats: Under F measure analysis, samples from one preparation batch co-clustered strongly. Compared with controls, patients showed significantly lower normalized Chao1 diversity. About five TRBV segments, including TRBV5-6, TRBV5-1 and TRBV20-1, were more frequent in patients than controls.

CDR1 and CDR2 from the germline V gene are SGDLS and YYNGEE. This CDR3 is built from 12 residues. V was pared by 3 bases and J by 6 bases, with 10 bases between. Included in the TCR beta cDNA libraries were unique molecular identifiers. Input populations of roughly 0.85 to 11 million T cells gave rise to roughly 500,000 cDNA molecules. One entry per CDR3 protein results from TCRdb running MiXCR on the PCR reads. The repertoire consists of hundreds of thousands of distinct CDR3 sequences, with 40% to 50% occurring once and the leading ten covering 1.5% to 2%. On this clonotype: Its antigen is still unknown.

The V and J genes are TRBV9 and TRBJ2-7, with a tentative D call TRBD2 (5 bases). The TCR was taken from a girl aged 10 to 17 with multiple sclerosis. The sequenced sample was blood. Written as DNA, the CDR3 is TGTGCCAGCAGCGGACCCGGAGGCGAGCAGTACTTC. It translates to CASSGPGGEQYF.